This T cell receptor (beta chain) was obtained from a study of CXCR3-negative and CXCR3-positive naive CD8 T cells. The CDR3 covers 15 residues. From germline, CDR1 is MDHEN and CDR2 SYDVKM. Study outcomes and limitations: CXCR3-positive naive cells had TRB CDR3s that were more hydrophobic than CXCR3-negative naive cells had.

Naive CD8+ T cells had a CD45RO-CCR7+CD27+CD95- phenotype. All TRB cDNA libraries came from 5' RACE performed with UMI labels. Reanalyzing the 5' RACE reads, TCRdb keeps one entry per CDR3 protein, without DNA. Its listing shows around 63,000 distinct CDR3 sequences. Comment on this clonotype: Its antigen remains unidentified.

This chain links TRBV28 with TRBJ2-7; with no DNA, the TCRdb D assignment of TRBD2 cannot be verified. The sequence derives from a human donor in good health. Some clones in this sample may be carry-over from other donors' samples. Sample: naive CXCR3+ CD8+ T cells from blood. Subset denoted: CD45RO-CCR7+CD27+CD95- naive CD8+ T cells expressing CXCR3 (TNR3+). The chain's CDR3 is CASSLSGRSFYEQYF.